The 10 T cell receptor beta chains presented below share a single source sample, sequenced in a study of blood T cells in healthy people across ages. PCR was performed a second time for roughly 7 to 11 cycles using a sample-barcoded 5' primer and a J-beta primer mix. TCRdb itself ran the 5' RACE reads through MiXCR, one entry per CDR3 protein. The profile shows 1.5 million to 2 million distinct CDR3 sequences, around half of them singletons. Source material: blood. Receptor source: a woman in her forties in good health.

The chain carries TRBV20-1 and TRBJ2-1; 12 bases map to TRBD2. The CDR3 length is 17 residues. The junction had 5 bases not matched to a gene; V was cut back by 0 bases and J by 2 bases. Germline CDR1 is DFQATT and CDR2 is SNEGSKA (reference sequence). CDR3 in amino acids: CSARDRRLAGAYNEQFF. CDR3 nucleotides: TGCAGTGCTAGAGATCGACGACTAGCGGGGGCCTACAATGAGCAGTTCTTC.

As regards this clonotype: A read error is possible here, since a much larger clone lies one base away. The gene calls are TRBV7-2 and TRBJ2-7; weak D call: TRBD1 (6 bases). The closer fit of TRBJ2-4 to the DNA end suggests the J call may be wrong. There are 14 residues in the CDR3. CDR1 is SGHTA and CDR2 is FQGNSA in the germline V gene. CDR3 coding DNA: TGTGCCAGCAGCTCCCAATTACAGGGTCGCATTCAGTACTTC. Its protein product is CASSSQLQGRIQYF.

The CDR3 reads CSGGTTDEQFF. The DNA for the CDR3 is TGCAGCGGTGGGACTACGGATGAGCAGTTCTTC. V is TRBV29-1 and J is TRBJ2-1; 7 bases fit TRBD2. The V gene's germline CDR1 is SQVTM and CDR2 ANQGSEA. Germline trimming cut 7 bases from V and 8 bases from J; bases unmatched to any gene: 5. The CDR3 extends over 11 amino acids.

The CDR3 bases are TGTGCCAGCAGCCAAGTGGCCAGCGGGGTGAACGAGCAGTACTTC. It encodes CASSQVASGVNEQYF. The chain combines TRBV3-1 with TRBJ2-5; 7 bases align to TRBD2. The DNA end lines up better with TRBJ2-7; the J call may be wrong. The CDR3 extends over 15 amino acids. Per the germline V gene, CDR1 is LGHDT and CDR2 is YNNKEL (reference sequence).

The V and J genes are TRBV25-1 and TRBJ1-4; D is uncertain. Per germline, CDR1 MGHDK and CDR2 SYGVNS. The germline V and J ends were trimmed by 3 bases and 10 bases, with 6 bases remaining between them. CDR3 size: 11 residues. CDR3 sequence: CASSDGRKLFF. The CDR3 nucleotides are TGTGCCAGCAGTGACGGGAGAAAACTGTTTTTT.

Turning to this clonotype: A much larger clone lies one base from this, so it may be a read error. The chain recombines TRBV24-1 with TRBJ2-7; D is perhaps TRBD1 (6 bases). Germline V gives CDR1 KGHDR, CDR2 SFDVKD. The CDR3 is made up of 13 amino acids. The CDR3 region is CATNDLDSYEQYF. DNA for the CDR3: TGTGCCACCAATGATTTGGACAGTTACGAGCAGTACTTC.

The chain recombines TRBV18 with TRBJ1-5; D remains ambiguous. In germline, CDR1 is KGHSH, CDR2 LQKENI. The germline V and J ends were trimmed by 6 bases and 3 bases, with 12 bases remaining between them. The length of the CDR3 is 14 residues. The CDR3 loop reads CASSGERNNQPQHF. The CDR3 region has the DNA TGTGCCAGCTCTGGGGAGAGGAACAATCAGCCCCAGCATTTT.

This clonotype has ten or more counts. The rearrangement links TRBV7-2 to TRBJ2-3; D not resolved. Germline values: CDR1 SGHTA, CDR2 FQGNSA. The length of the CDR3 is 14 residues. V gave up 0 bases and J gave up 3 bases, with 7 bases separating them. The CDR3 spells CASSLAPATDTQYF. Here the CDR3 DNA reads TGTGCCAGCAGCTTAGCACCTGCAACAGATACGCAGTATTTT.

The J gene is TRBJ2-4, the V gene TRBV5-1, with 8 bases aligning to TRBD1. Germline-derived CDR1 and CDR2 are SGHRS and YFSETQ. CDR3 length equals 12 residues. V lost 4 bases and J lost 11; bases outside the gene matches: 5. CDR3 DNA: TGCGCCAGCAGCCCAGGGGGACAGGTTCAGTACTTC. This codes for CASSPGGQVQYF.

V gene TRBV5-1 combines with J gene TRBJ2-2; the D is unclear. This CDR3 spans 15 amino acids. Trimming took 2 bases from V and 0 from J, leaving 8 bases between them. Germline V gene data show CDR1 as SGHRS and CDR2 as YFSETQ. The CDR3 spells CASSFQASNTGELFF. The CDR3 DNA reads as TGCGCCAGCAGCTTCCAAGCTTCGAACACCGGGGAGCTGTTTTTT.